The source of this T cell receptor (beta chain) is a study of blood T cell repertoires in COVID-19. In the original processing: Amplified reference gene primers provided the basis for estimating nucleated cell counts. Clones were read by immunoSEQ multiplex PCR, and TCRdb kept only the in-frame ones, dropping some. V and J calls and clone size come straight from that table; D and trimming were deduced from the DNA. This repertoire shows a few hundred thousand clones, approximately 85% found once; its top ten account for about 1%. The germline CDR1 and CDR2 sequences are LGHDT and YNNKEL (reference sequence). CDR3 length: 16 amino acids. Germline trimming cut 3 bases from V and 8 bases from J; bases unmatched to any gene: 9. Ages ranged from about 18 to 100 years, with residence in about two dozen US areas. Participant reports of clinical history set cohort assignment. Each recovered donor of Cohort 3 presented with two negative PCRs, clearance, or symptom resolution.

Sequences were obtained from PBMCs or T cells enriched from blood (not recorded which). The clonotype comes from a woman between 25 and 40 years old who had recovered from COVID-19. V usage is TRBV3-1 (or the pseudogene TRBV3-2) and J usage is TRBJ2-1; TRBD1 matches at 11 bases. The CDR3 sequence: CASSHSPGTGGHEQFF. The CDR3 DNA reads as TGTGCCAGCAGCCATTCCCCCGGGACAGGGGGACATGAGCAGTTCTTC.